This T cell receptor beta chain derives from a study of blood T cell repertoires in COVID-19 (dated by TCRdb to the early 2020s). Notes on the research overall: The collaborator samples originated in the United States, Italy and Spain and spanned the acute and convalescent phases of COVID-19. The repertoires were made available in a free public database intended to serve as a resource for research on the immune response to SARS-CoV-2. Where available, HLA class I and class II types were obtained from metadata supplied by the sample provider rather than from assay-based typing. The prospective study material was composed of cDNA or gDNA derived from T cells, B-cell-depleted T cells, or PBMCs. A de-identified subject ID, COVID-19 status, age in years and sex were almost always included in the sample metadata. Samples were obtained from the ongoing ImmuneRACE study (first 160 participants) and from 1,254 subjects provided by 6 global collaborators. Subjects who had been exposed to COVID-19, were actively infected with it, or had recovered from it provided the deeply sampled blood TCRbeta repertoires that made up the dataset.

The study at large found these results: The quantity of clinical and demographic metadata differed by source and by participant and was supplied without curation.

From the cysteine up to the phenylalanine, the CDR3 has a length of 14 residues. The DNA shown is the 42-base CDR3, in frame from base 1. CDR1 and CDR2 are read off the germline V gene (reference sequence) as LGHDT and YNNKEL. V drops 4 bases and J drops 3 bases, leaving 12 bases in between. Of note for this clone: The clone's antigen remains unknown. Base qualities are not provided; no much larger clone lies one nucleotide away.

TCRbeta CDR3 regions were amplified from genomic DNA using the immunoSEQ Assay, a bias-controlled multiplex PCR. The authors processed their data as follows. The number of nucleated cells in each sample was estimated from the amplification of reference gene primers within the assay. Sequence reads were collapsed and filtered to measure the absolute abundance of every unique TCRbeta CDR3 rearrangement. Productive Simpson clonality was computed per sample as the square root of Simpson's diversity index over productive rearrangements. The table comes from immuneACCESS by way of TCRdb, which keeps in-frame sequences with V and J called. Part of the clones is missing from these tables; in studies checked, under half for an unresolved V gene and the rest for unknown reasons. That table supplies the V and J calls and clone size; D and trimming were determined from the DNA. The sample table holds some 220,000 clones, of which more than 70% were seen once. The top ten hold around 13% of the sample.

Each collaborating institution followed its own protocols to collect whole blood in K2EDTA tubes. For TCRbeta analysis, collaborators shipped samples as frozen whole blood, isolated PBMCs, or DNA extracted from either of those sample types. The origin of this receptor is a human donor in a cohort sampled during active COVID-19. The sequenced sample consisted of peripheral blood. The chain was built from TRBV3-1 (or the pseudogene TRBV3-2) and TRBJ1-1; possibly the D gene is TRBD1, per 5 matching bases. The CDR3 is CASSLLGGDTEAFF. The nucleotide sequence reads as follows: TGTGCCAGCAGCCTCCTCGGGGGGGACACTGAAGCTTTCTTT.